This entry concerns a single T cell receptor (beta chain). The data stem from a study of blood T cell repertoires in COVID-19. Libraries were prepared by immunoSEQ multiplex PCR; TCRdb keeps only in-frame clonotypes and omits some of them. The sample includes roughly 70,000 clones, about 80% of them seen just once. The receptor's source is a human donor in a cohort sampled during active COVID-19. The source material was peripheral blood.

The CDR3 reads CASSAHPGLAGEETQYF. In nucleotides, the CDR3 is TGTGCCAGCAGCGCGCACCCGGGACTAGCGGGAGAAGAGACCCAGTACTTC. This rearrangement joins TRBV9 to TRBJ2-5, with 14 bases lining up with TRBD2. The CDR3 extends over 17 amino acids. Germline V gene data show CDR1 as SGDLS and CDR2 as YYNGEE. Trimming at V came to 3 bases and at J to 3 bases, leaving 7 bases not matched to a gene.